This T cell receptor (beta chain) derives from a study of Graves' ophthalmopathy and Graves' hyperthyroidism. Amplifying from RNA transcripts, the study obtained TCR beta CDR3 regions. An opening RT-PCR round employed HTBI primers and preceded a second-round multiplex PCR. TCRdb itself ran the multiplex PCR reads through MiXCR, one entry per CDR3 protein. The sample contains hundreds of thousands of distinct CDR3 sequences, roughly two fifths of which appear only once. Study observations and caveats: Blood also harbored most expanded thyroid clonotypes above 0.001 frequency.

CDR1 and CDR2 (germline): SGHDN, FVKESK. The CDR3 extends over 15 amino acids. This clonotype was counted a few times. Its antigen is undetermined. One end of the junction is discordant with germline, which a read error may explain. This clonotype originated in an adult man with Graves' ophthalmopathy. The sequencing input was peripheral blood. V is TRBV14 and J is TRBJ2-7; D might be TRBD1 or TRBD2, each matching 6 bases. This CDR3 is CASSQGGLSSYEQYF. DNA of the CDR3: TGTGCCAGCAGTCAAGGGGGGCTGAGCTCCTACGAGCAGTACTTC.